The rows below give T cell receptor beta chains drawn from one sample of a study of cytomegalovirus exposure and HLA in healthy donors. Sequencing was performed with immunoSEQ multiplex PCR; in TCRdb, only in-frame clones are kept and a portion is missing. The sample records around 130,000 clones, 61% being singletons. Sequencing input: PBMCs. The source is a male donor in good health and CMV-seronegative. The CDR3 runs from the conserved cysteine through the conserved F or W. A D gene is named only where the DNA matches it firmly. Not every row has a clone size; where given, it reads once, few, many or a size class.

size: few
D: TRBD1
V: TRBV18
J: TRBJ2-6
CDR3: CASSPARQGAGANVLTF
DNA: TGTGCCAGCTCACCGGCTCGACAGGGGGCTGGGGCCAACGTCCTGACTTTC

size: -
D: TRBD2
V: TRBV7-2
J: TRBJ2-5
CDR3: CASSLQAGGQETQYF
DNA: TGTGCCAGCTCACTGCAAGCGGGGGGGCAAGAGACCCAGTACTTC

size: -
D: TRBD1
V: TRBV11-2
J: TRBJ1-2
CDR3: CASSSSRQGLNYGYTF
DNA: TGTGCCAGCAGCTCCAGTAGACAGGGACTTAACTATGGCTACACCTTC

size: -
D: -
V: TRBV7-9
J: TRBJ2-7
CDR3: CASSFLDGHSYEQYF
DNA: TGTGCCAGCAGCTTTTTAGACGGACACTCCTACGAGCAGTACTTC

size: -
D: -
V: TRBV6-5
J: TRBJ2-2
CDR3: CASTEPGVTGELFF
DNA: TGTGCCAGCACTGAACCAGGGGTCACCGGGGAGCTGTTTTTT

size: -
D: -
V: TRBV10-3
J: TRBJ1-1
CDR3: CAISESKAGLNTEAFF
DNA: TGTGCCATCAGTGAGTCGAAGGCAGGGCTGAACACTGAAGCTTTCTTT

size: -
D: -
V: TRBV10-3
J: TRBJ1-1
CDR3: CAIRMSYGTGNTEAFF
DNA: TGTGCCATCAGGATGTCGTACGGGACTGGGAACACTGAAGCTTTCTTT

size: -
D: -
V: TRBV27
J: TRBJ1-5
CDR3: CASSNGGEQPQHF
DNA: TGTGCCAGCAGTAATGGGGGGGAACAGCCCCAGCATTTT

size: -
D: -
V: TRBV25-1
J: TRBJ1-1
CDR3: CASSRMNTEAFF
DNA: TGTGCCAGCAGCAGAATGAACACTGAAGCTTTCTTT

size: -
D: -
V: TRBV18
J: TRBJ2-1
CDR3: CASSPPSQSYNEQFF
DNA: TGTGCCAGCTCACCACCGTCTCAGTCCTACAATGAGCAGTTCTTC

size: few
D: TRBD1
V: TRBV27
J: TRBJ1-1
CDR3: CASSTLTGSGTEAFF
DNA: TGTGCCAGCAGTACCCTGACAGGGTCAGGCACTGAAGCTTTCTTT

size: -
D: TRBD1
V: TRBV7-2
J: TRBJ1-2
CDR3: CASSSGTGGDGYTF
DNA: TGTGCCAGCAGCTCGGGAACAGGGGGCGATGGCTACACCTTC

size: -
D: -
V: TRBV30
J: TRBJ1-1
CDR3: CAWSVRRDTEAFF
DNA: TGTGCCTGGAGTGTCAGGCGGGACACTGAAGCTTTCTTT

size: -
D: TRBD2
V: TRBV28
J: TRBJ2-5
CDR3: CASSLYRGGAETQYF
DNA: TGTGCCAGCAGTTTATACCGGGGAGGGGCAGAGACCCAGTACTTC

size: -
D: -
V: TRBV10-3
J: TRBJ1-2
CDR3: CAINPGSSNYGYTF
DNA: TGTGCCATCAATCCAGGGTCATCTAACTATGGCTACACCTTC

size: -
D: -
V: TRBV10-3
J: TRBJ2-1
CDR3: CAISEPERYNEQFF
DNA: TGTGCCATCAGTGAGCCGGAGCGGTACAATGAGCAGTTCTTC

size: -
D: -
V: TRBV5-8
J: TRBJ1-2
CDR3: CASSYPGQGTRGYTF
DNA: TGTGCCAGCAGCTATCCGGGACAAGGCACGCGGGGCTACACCTTC

size: -
D: -
V: TRBV11-2
J: TRBJ2-1
CDR3: CASRISPGQRGIGGNEQFF
DNA: TGTGCCAGCAGGATCTCCCCGGGACAGCGAGGAATAGGGGGGAATGAGCAGTTCTTC

size: -
D: TRBD1
V: TRBV20-1
J: TRBJ2-5
CDR3: CSATHSTGWYF
DNA: TGCAGTGCTACCCATTCGACAGGGTGGTACTTC

size: once
D: TRBD2
V: TRBV6-6
J: TRBJ2-1
CDR3: CASSLERGAYNEQFF
DNA: TGTGCCAGCAGTTTAGAGCGGGGGGCCTACAATGAGCAGTTCTTC

size: -
D: -
V: TRBV4-1
J: TRBJ2-1
CDR3: CASSQGGRGYYNEQFF
DNA: TGCGCCAGCAGCCAAGGAGGGAGGGGGTACTACAATGAGCAGTTCTTC

size: -
D: TRBD2
V: TRBV4-1
J: TRBJ2-5
CDR3: CASSLGLAGVDSGTQYF
DNA: TGCGCCAGCAGCCTCGGACTAGCGGGGGTTGACTCCGGGACCCAGTACTTC

size: -
D: TRBD1
V: TRBV6-5
J: TRBJ2-7
CDR3: CASSYLGQGFDEQYF
DNA: TGTGCCAGCAGTTACCTGGGACAGGGGTTTGACGAGCAGTACTTC

size: -
D: TRBD1
V: TRBV12-5
J: TRBJ1-3
CDR3: CASGLGTGGSGNTIYF
DNA: TGTGCTAGTGGTTTGGGGACAGGGGGCTCTGGAAACACCATATATTTT

size: -
D: -
V: TRBV5-1
J: TRBJ2-7
CDR3: CASSLATGSYEQYF
DNA: TGCGCCAGCAGCTTGGCCACAGGTTCCTACGAGCAGTACTTC

size: -
D: -
V: TRBV5-1
J: TRBJ2-2
CDR3: CASFTPNTGELFF
DNA: TGCGCCAGCTTTACACCGAACACCGGGGAGCTGTTTTTT

size: -
D: TRBD2
V: TRBV4-1
J: TRBJ2-5
CDR3: CASSQDRGRLAGAVQETQYF
DNA: TGCGCCAGCAGCCAAGATCGGGGCCGACTAGCGGGGGCCGTCCAAGAGACCCAGTACTTC

size: -
D: TRBD2
V: TRBV5-1
J: TRBJ2-1
CDR3: CASSLGLGENEQFF
DNA: TGCGCCAGCAGCTTAGGACTAGGGGAGAATGAGCAGTTCTTC

size: few
D: -
V: TRBV6-1
J: TRBJ1-4
CDR3: CASSEARIGSAQGKLFF
DNA: TGTGCCAGCAGTGAAGCCCGAATTGGGTCAGCCCAGGGAAAACTGTTTTTT

size: few
D: -
V: TRBV28
J: TRBJ1-5
CDR3: CASSLTGNQPQHF
DNA: TGTGCCAGCAGTTTAACTGGCAATCAGCCCCAGCATTTT

size: -
D: -
V: TRBV11-2
J: TRBJ1-6
CDR3: CASSPRGAPLGRALHF
DNA: TGTGCCAGCAGCCCCCGGGGGGCGCCGCTTGGGAGGGCCCTCCACTTT

size: -
D: -
V: TRBV6-6
J: TRBJ2-2
CDR3: CASSYGFKNTGELFF
DNA: TGTGCCAGCAGTTACGGCTTTAAAAACACCGGGGAGCTGTTTTTT

size: -
D: TRBD2
V: TRBV29-1
J: TRBJ2-7
CDR3: CSVVVSSGGARYEQYF
DNA: TGCAGCGTTGTTGTCTCTAGCGGGGGGGCCCGGTACGAGCAGTACTTC

size: once
D: TRBD1
V: TRBV7-2
J: TRBJ2-5
CDR3: CASSIQQGAGETQYF
DNA: TGTGCCAGCAGCATTCAACAGGGGGCTGGGGAGACCCAGTACTTC

size: once
D: TRBD1
V: TRBV28
J: TRBJ1-2
CDR3: CASSPQAQGAEGYTF
DNA: TGTGCCAGCAGTCCACAAGCTCAGGGGGCAGAAGGCTACACCTTC

size: -
D: -
V: TRBV7-8
J: TRBJ2-7
CDR3: CASSPDRAGLSYEQYF
DNA: TGTGCCAGCAGCCCTGACCGCGCGGGGTTGTCCTACGAGCAGTACTTC

size: -
D: -
V: TRBV13
J: TRBJ2-7
CDR3: CASSLKGNLAGEQYF
DNA: TGTGCCAGCAGCTTAAAGGGGAACTTGGCGGGAGAGCAGTACTTC

size: once
D: -
V: TRBV7-8
J: TRBJ2-3
CDR3: CASSLGVNRLVDTQYF
DNA: TGTGCCAGCAGCTTAGGAGTAAACAGACTAGTGGATACGCAGTATTTT

size: few
D: TRBD1
V: TRBV19
J: TRBJ1-5
CDR3: CASSIGDSQPQHF
DNA: TGTGCCAGTAGTATAGGGGACAGTCAGCCCCAGCATTTT

size: -
D: -
V: TRBV6-5
J: TRBJ2-7
CDR3: CASSYSLASEQYF
DNA: TGTGCCAGCAGTTACTCCCTAGCCAGCGAGCAGTACTTC

size: -
D: -
V: TRBV19
J: TRBJ2-7
CDR3: CASRAGYEQYF
DNA: TGTGCCAGTAGAGCAGGGTACGAGCAGTACTTC

size: -
D: TRBD1
V: TRBV5-1
J: TRBJ2-5
CDR3: CASSPADRGYETQYF
DNA: TGCGCCAGCAGCCCTGCTGACAGGGGATACGAGACCCAGTACTTC